This T cell receptor (beta chain) comes out of a study of molecular identifiers for immune sequencing clone quantification. As for the study in general: In replicates, RNA taken from about 19,000 or 110,000 naive CD8 cells was divided five ways, and four portions underwent sequencing.

Investigators produced naive CD8 libraries from roughly 20,000 to 1,000,000 sorted cells, drawing on 10%, 30% or 50% RNA. CDR1 and CDR2 (germline): SGHVS, FNYEAQ. The germline V and J ends were trimmed by 3 bases and 3 bases, with 17 bases remaining between them. This CDR3 spans 16 amino acids. This clonotype has ten or more counts. What it binds is unknown. Study outcomes and limitations: Beyond 20 RNA copies, clones held over 97% of effector molecules, compared with under 1% in naive cells. In cases of identical TCR molecules sharing a barcode, highly expanded clone sizes could be underestimated.

Via MiXCR, TCRdb re-called the PCR reads, giving one row per CDR3 protein. The table lists under 650,000 distinct CDR3 sequences, just under 20% of them singletons. The source material was naive CD8+ T cells from blood, with Jurkat cell RNA spiked in. Subset defined: FACS-sorted CD8+CD4-CCR7+CD45RA+ naive T cells. V is TRBV7-6 and J is TRBJ1-1; D is perhaps TRBD1 (5 bases). This TCR derives from a human donor in good health. Some libraries in this study had Jurkat cell RNA spiked in. CDR3: CASSFFAGEVDTEAFF. The CDR3 DNA sequence: TGTGCCAGCAGCTTCTTCGCGGGGGAAGTTGACACTGAAGCTTTCTTT.